Sequencing of this T cell receptor beta chain was carried out in a study of PD-1 blockade in classical Hodgkin lymphoma. This table comes from immunoSEQ multiplex PCR, and its TCRdb copy is limited to in-frame clones, with some not included. The sample shows approximately 44,000 clones, roughly two thirds of them seen only once. Described time point: cycle 4 day 1 (C4D1), after 6 weeks of nivolumab. Relapse after autologous stem cell transplantation occurred in every patient, and brentuximab vedotin exposure varied. Study outcomes and limitations: A reduction in baseline TCR diversity was reportedly seen in newly diagnosed patients relative to healthy donors.

Trimming removed 8 bases from V and 8 bases from J, with 24 bases in between. The CDR3 has 15 amino acids. Germline V gene sequence: CDR1 MNHNS, CDR2 SASEGT. This clone has more than one count but fewer than ten. What it binds is unknown. Sequences were derived from peripheral blood mononuclear cells (PBMCs), sampled before the fourth cycle of nivolumab. The rearrangement uses TRBV6-1 and TRBJ1-2; D is possibly TRBD1 (6 bases). The TCR sequence derives from a human donor with classical Hodgkin lymphoma. The CDR3 reads CASQQNGQSLKGYTF. Here the CDR3 DNA reads TGTGCCAGCCAACAAAACGGACAGAGCCTTAAAGGCTACACCTTC.